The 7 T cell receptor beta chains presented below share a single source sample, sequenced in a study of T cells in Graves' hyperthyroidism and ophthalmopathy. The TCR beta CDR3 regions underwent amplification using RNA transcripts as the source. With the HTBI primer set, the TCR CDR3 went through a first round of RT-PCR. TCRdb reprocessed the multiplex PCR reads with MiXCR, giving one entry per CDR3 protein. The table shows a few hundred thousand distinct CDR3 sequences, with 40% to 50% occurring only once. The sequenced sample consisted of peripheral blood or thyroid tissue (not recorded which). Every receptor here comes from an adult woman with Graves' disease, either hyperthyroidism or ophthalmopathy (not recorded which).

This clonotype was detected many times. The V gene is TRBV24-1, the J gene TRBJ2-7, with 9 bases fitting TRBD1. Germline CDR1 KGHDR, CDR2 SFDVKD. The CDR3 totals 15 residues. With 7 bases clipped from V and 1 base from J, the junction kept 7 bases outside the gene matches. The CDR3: CATSRGQGSSYEQYF. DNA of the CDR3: TGTGCCACCAGCCGGGGACAGGGAAGTTCCTACGAGCAGTACTTC.

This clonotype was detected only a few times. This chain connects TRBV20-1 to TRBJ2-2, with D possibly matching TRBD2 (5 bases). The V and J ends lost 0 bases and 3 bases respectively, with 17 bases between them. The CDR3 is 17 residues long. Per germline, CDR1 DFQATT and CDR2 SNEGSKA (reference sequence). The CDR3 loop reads CSARDQAKRVDTGELFF. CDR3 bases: TGCAGTGCTAGAGATCAAGCGAAGAGGGTCGACACCGGGGAGCTGTTTTTT.

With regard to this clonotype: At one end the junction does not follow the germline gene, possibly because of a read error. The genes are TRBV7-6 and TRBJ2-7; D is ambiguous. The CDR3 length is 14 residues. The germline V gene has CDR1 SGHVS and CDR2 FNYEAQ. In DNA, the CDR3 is TGCGCCAGCAGCCAGGAACCACAGCGTAGAGAGCAGTACTTC. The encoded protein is CASSQEPQRREQYF. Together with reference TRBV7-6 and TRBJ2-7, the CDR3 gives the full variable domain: GAGVSQSPRYKVTKRGQDVALRCDPISGHVSLYWYRQALGQGPEFLTYFNYEAQQDKSGLPNDRFSAERPEGSISTLTIQRTEQRDSAMYRCASSQEPQRREQYFGPGTRLTVT.

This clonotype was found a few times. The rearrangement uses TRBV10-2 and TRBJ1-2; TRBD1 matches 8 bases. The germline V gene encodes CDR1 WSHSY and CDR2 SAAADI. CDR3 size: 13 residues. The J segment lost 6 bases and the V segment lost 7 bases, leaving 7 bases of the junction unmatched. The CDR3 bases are TGCGCCAGCAAAGACCCGGGACAGGATGGCTACACCTTC. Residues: CASKDPGQDGYTF.

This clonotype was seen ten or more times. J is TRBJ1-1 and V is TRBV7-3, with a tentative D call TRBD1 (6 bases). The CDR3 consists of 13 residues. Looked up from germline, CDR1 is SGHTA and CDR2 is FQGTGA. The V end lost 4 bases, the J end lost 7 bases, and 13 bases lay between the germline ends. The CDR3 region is CASSSSGVGEAFF. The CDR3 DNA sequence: TGTGCCAGCAGCTCTTCAGGGGTTGGTGAAGCTTTCTTT.

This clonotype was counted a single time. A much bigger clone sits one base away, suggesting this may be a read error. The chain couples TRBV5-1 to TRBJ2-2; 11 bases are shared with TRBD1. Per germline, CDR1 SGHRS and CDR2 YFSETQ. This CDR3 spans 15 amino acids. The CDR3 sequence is CASSSGQGATEELFF. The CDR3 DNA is TGCGCCAGCAGCTCCGGACAGGGGGCCACCGAGGAGCTGTTTTTT.

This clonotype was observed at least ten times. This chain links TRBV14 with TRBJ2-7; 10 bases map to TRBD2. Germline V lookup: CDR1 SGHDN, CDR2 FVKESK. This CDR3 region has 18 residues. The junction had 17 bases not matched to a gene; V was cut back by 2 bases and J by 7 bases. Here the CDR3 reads CASSQTPGLAYGGGEQYF. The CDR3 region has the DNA TGTGCCAGCAGCCAAACACCGGGACTAGCGTATGGAGGGGGGGAGCAGTACTTC.